The 23 T cell receptor beta chains in this list originate from one sample, sequenced in a study of CD8 T cells in ankylosing spondylitis. TCRdb fed the 5' RACE reads into MiXCR, producing one record per CDR3 protein. This table has 100,000 to 150,000 distinct CDR3 sequences, 9.3% appearing once. The material sequenced was blood, either unsorted or a sorted T cell fraction (not recorded which). The receptors here all came from a male donor with ankylosing spondylitis or in good health (not recorded which).

This clonotype has at least ten counts. The gene calls are TRBV24-1 and TRBJ2-1; D perhaps matches TRBD1 (6 bases). The CDR3 is made up of 14 amino acids. Germline loops: CDR1 KGHDR, CDR2 SFDVKD. Trimming pared 7 bases from V and 9 bases from J, leaving 18 bases between. CDR3 region: CATRRGGASSEQFF. As DNA, the CDR3 is TGTGCCACCAGGCGAGGGGGAGCATCCAGTGAGCAGTTCTTC.

Ten or more counts support this clonotype. The CDR3 nucleotides read TGCGCCAGCAGCTTGAGGACAGGGGATTCACCCCTCCACTTT. The encoded protein is CASSLRTGDSPLHF. The chain links TRBV5-1 to TRBJ1-6; 9 nucleotides match TRBD1. The V gene end was trimmed by 1 base and the J gene end by 8 bases; junction bases not matched to a gene: 1. The CDR3 is made up of 14 amino acids. Germline V gene lookup returns CDR1 SGHRS and CDR2 YFSETQ.

This clonotype was seen repeatedly, ten times or more. The V gene is TRBV20-1, the J gene TRBJ2-7; possibly TRBD2 for D (5 bases). The CDR3 sequence is 11 residues long. Germline CDR1 DFQATT, CDR2 SNEGSKA (reference sequence). The germline V and J ends were trimmed by 6 bases and 5 bases, with 11 bases remaining between them. This CDR3 is CSASREDEQYF. For the CDR3, the DNA is TGCAGTGCGTCACGGGAAGACGAGCAGTACTTC.

The chain carries TRBV3-1 and TRBJ2-5; perhaps TRBD2 as D (5 bases). This CDR3 spans 13 amino acids. Trimming left V 3 bases short and J 6 bases short, with 11 bases between. In germline, CDR1 is LGHDT, CDR2 YNNKEL (reference sequence). CDR3 sequence reads: CASSHGLLKTQYF. The CDR3 region has the DNA TGTGCCAGCAGCCACGGACTGTTGAAGACCCAGTACTTC.

The CDR3 loop is CASSLSGQRAYEQYF. CDR3 in DNA: TGTGCCAGCAGCTTATCGGGACAGAGGGCCTACGAGCAGTACTTC. This chain links TRBV7-2 with TRBJ2-7; 7 bases are shared with TRBD1. This CDR3 is built from 15 residues. The J segment lost 2 bases and the V segment lost 2 bases, leaving 6 bases of the junction unmatched. Germline values: CDR1 SGHTA, CDR2 FQGNSA.

This clonotype was seen repeatedly, ten times or more. This rearrangement joins TRBV29-1 to TRBJ2-7; possibly TRBD2 for D (6 bases). The CDR3 contains 13 residues. Germline CDR1 and CDR2: SQVTM and ANQGSEA. Deletions cut 1 base from V and 5 bases from J, with 12 bases between. Written as DNA, the CDR3 is TGCAGCGTTGAAGGGTTAGCGGTTAACGAGCAGTACTTC. Its protein product is CSVEGLAVNEQYF.

In its sample, this clonotype was seen many times. The rearrangement joins TRBV29-1 to TRBJ2-2; possible D gene TRBD2, 6 bases. This CDR3 has 15 amino acids. Germline V gene lookup returns CDR1 SQVTM and CDR2 ANQGSEA. V was cut by 6 bases and J by 2 bases, with 16 bases left in between. In DNA, the CDR3 is TGCAGCGTGGGAGCTAGCGAGTTAAACACCGGGGAGCTGTTTTTT. It yields the protein CSVGASELNTGELFF.

This clonotype was seen many times. The V call is TRBV7-2, the J call TRBJ2-7; D unclear. The CDR3 is 14 residues long. Germline V gene lookup returns CDR1 SGHTA and CDR2 FQGNSA. Trimming stripped 2 bases from V and 4 bases from J, with 12 bases between. Here the CDR3 DNA reads TGTGCCAGCAGCTTAATCGACACGGCTTACGAGCAGTACTTC. Encoded protein: CASSLIDTAYEQYF.

The rearrangement uses TRBV20-1 and TRBJ2-3; D may be TRBD1 (6 bases). CDR1 DFQATT and CDR2 SNEGSKA come from the germline V gene (reference sequence). This CDR3 spans 15 amino acids. Between the trimmed V and J ends, which lost 1 base and 2 bases, there was a span of 13 bases. The DNA of the CDR3 is TGCAGTGCTAGAGTACCGACAGGTTACACAGATACGCAGTATTTT. This codes for CSARVPTGYTDTQYF.

This clonotype appeared many times. This chain joins TRBV18 and TRBJ2-7; D perhaps matches TRBD1 (6 bases). This CDR3 is built from 13 residues. CDR1 and CDR2 (germline): KGHSH, LQKENI. Deletions cut 4 bases from V and 3 bases from J, with 10 bases between. Written as DNA, the CDR3 is TGTGCCAGCTCACAGGGACATCTCTACGAGCAGTACTTC. Protein: CASSQGHLYEQYF.

Many counts were recorded for this clonotype. The chain links TRBV18 to TRBJ2-1, with unresolved D. CDR1 KGHSH and CDR2 LQKENI come from the germline V gene. V was trimmed by 1 base and J by 10 bases, leaving 11 bases between them. The CDR3 spans 13 residues. The CDR3 coding sequence is TGTGCCAGCTCACCACAAAGCGACTCGGAGCAGTTCTTC. This codes for CASSPQSDSEQFF.

The sample holds many counts of this clonotype. The chain recombines TRBV20-1 with TRBJ1-1; 9 bases map to TRBD1. Trimming removed 5 bases from V and 4 bases from J; junction bases left unmatched: 8. The CDR3 totals 14 residues. CDR1 and CDR2 (germline): DFQATT, SNEGSKA (reference sequence). CDR3 sequence reads: CSAERQGVGTEAFF. Here the CDR3 DNA reads TGCAGTGCTGAGAGACAGGGGGTCGGCACTGAAGCTTTCTTT.

This clonotype occurred many times. In DNA form, the CDR3 reads TGTGCCAGCTCACCGGGTCCAAACTCTGGAAACACCATATATTTT. It specifies CASSPGPNSGNTIYF. The genes are TRBV18 and TRBJ1-3; D is undetermined. The CDR3 length is 15 residues. Germline V gene lookup returns CDR1 KGHSH and CDR2 LQKENI. The ends were cut back, 3 bases at V and 0 bases at J, with 9 bases in the middle.

This clonotype was counted ten times or more. The chain employs TRBV24-1 and TRBJ2-1, with a possible D match to TRBD1 (5 bases). CDR3 length equals 13 residues. Trimming pared 6 bases from V and 5 bases from J, leaving 10 bases between. Germline V CDR1 and CDR2: KGHDR, SFDVKD. The CDR3 sequence: CATSSGHHNEQFF. The CDR3 DNA follows: TGTGCCACCAGTTCAGGACATCACAATGAGCAGTTCTTC.

This clonotype appeared many times. The V and J genes are TRBV7-9 and TRBJ2-7, with TRBD2 as a possible D gene (5 bases). There are 16 residues in the CDR3. Germline V gene data show CDR1 as SEHNR and CDR2 as FQNEAQ (reference sequence). V was trimmed by 3 bases and J by 2 bases, leaving 17 bases between them. For the CDR3, the DNA is TGTGCCAGCAGCTTCTCGGACTTTAGTTTACCCTACGAGCAGTACTTC. Residues: CASSFSDFSLPYEQYF.

This clonotype occurred once. Possible read error: a much larger clone is one base away. This chain links TRBV28 with TRBJ2-3; the D is unclear. Trimming left V 3 bases short and J 0 bases short, with 7 bases between. This CDR3 region has 14 residues. Germline V gene sequence: CDR1 MDHEN, CDR2 SYDVKM. The CDR3 protein is CASSFGFSTDTQYF. In DNA form, the CDR3 reads TGTGCCAGCAGTTTCGGGTTTAGCACAGATACGCAGTATTTT.

This clonotype was observed at least ten times. V is TRBV29-1 and J is TRBJ2-3; 11 bases fit TRBD2. The length of the CDR3 is 14 residues. Trimming cost V 2 bases and J 6 bases; bases outside gene matches: 4. The germline V gene has CDR1 SQVTM and CDR2 ANQGSEA. Written as DNA, the CDR3 is TGCAGCGTTGAACCTAGCGGGAGGACGGATACGCAGTATTTT. Translation: CSVEPSGRTDTQYF.

The chain employs TRBV20-1 and TRBJ2-5, with TRBD2 matching over 9 bases. Germline-derived CDR1 and CDR2 are DFQATT and SNEGSKA (reference sequence). The CDR3 length is 14 residues. J was trimmed by 3 bases and V by 3 bases; bases with no gene match: 5. CDR3 loop: CSASRVAGEETQYF. Written as DNA, the CDR3 is TGCAGTGCTAGTAGGGTAGCGGGAGAAGAGACCCAGTACTTC.

This clonotype was recorded many times. The genes are TRBV11-1 and TRBJ2-1; 7 nucleotides match TRBD2. CDR3 length equals 18 residues. V trimming: 1 base; J trimming: 0 bases; junction bases outside the gene matches: 9. Per germline, CDR1 SGHAT and CDR2 FQDESV (reference sequence). The CDR3 is CASSLGLLRTSSYNEQFF. The CDR3 nucleotides read TGTGCCAGCAGCTTAGGCCTCTTAAGGACTAGCTCCTACAATGAGCAGTTCTTC.

This clonotype was observed at least ten times. The chain combines TRBV6-5 with TRBJ2-1, with D possibly being TRBD1 or TRBD2 (5 bases each). The CDR3 has 15 amino acids. V shed 4 bases and J shed 6 bases, with 16 bases lying between them. Germline CDR1 reads MNHEY; CDR2 reads SVGAGI. In DNA, the CDR3 is TGTGCCAGCAGTTGGGACCCAACCGGGCTCAATGAGCAGTTCTTC. Translation: CASSWDPTGLNEQFF.

This clonotype was detected ten times or more. The rearrangement links TRBV9 to TRBJ2-2, with D tentatively TRBD2 (6 bases). Between the trimmed V and J ends, which lost 3 bases and 6 bases, there was a span of 18 bases. CDR3 size: 16 residues. CDR1 and CDR2 (germline): SGDLS, YYNGEE. Written as DNA, the CDR3 is TGTGCCAGCAGCGGAGCCCCCACTAGCTTCTCCGGGGAGCTGTTTTTT. It specifies CASSGAPTSFSGELFF.

Remarks on this clonotype: A read error may be the cause here, since a much bigger clone is one base away. V and J are TRBV20-1 and TRBJ2-4, with D unclear. This CDR3 is built from 15 residues. Germline V gene data show CDR1 as DFQATT and CDR2 as SNEGSKA (reference sequence). CDR3 protein: CSASMRELAKDIQYF. The CDR3 DNA follows: TGCAGTGCTAGTATGAGAGAATTAGCCAAAGACATTCAGTACTTC.

V is TRBV10-3 and J is TRBJ2-3; D gene uncertain. The CDR3 extends over 14 amino acids. Germline V gene data show CDR1 as ENHRY and CDR2 as SYGVKD. With 0 bases removed from V and 5 bases from J, the gap between germline ends came to 9 bases. The CDR3 sequence is CAISESTGKDTQYF. Here the CDR3 DNA reads TGTGCCATCAGTGAGTCGACGGGTAAAGATACGCAGTATTTT.